The present entry profiles one TCR beta chain with its context. It lacks a known antigen. Base qualities were left out, and no much larger clone turns up one base away. The data were obtained in a study of T cells in Graves' hyperthyroidism and ophthalmopathy (dated by TCRdb to about 2019). General notes on the study: TCR V-J signatures able to tell the groups apart were searched for in a discovery cohort of 100 patients, of whom approximately 40 had Graves' ophthalmopathy and roughly 59 had stable Graves' hyperthyroidism. An independent validation cohort of fewer than 20 hyperthyroidism patients and roughly 16 patients who later progressed to ophthalmopathy tested prospective prediction of ophthalmopathy. For training and testing, the 100 or so patients in the discovery cohort were randomly divided in a 7:3 ratio. The study also compared thyroid tissue and blood T-cell repertoires from more than 5 Graves' hyperthyroidism patients. Following sampling, methimazole starting at 30 mg daily was given to hyperthyroidism patients, and high-dose intravenous methylprednisolone was given to ophthalmopathy patients. TCR Vbeta CDR3 sequencing of roughly 140 peripheral blood samples (over 40 ophthalmopathy, 75 to 85 hyperthyroidism and some 17 progressor patients) is reported in the paper. Beyond this particular receptor, the publication reports: In validation, progression to ophthalmopathy was predicted by the model with 70.59% sensitivity and roughly 76% specificity, a median of about 6.4 months before onset. No statistical method was used to fix the sample size in advance, and group allocation was not hidden from the investigators. Blood samples also contained most of the expanded thyroid clonotypes (frequency above 0.001), which suggests that blood repertoires may reflect thyroid immune responses. In cross-validation, a model built on a 13 V-J signature told ophthalmopathy apart from stable hyperthyroidism with approximately 90% sensitivity and approximately 81% specificity, and in testing the same model reached 80%/75%.

The study excluded patients with uncontrolled infections, other autoimmune diseases, pregnancy or lactation. Clinical symptoms, serum thyroxine and TRAb, thyroid ultrasound, and orbital computed tomography formed the basis for the diagnoses. Total RNA was extracted with Trizol reagent, and quality was checked on an Agilent 2100 Bioanalyzer. The TCR beta CDR3 regions were amplified from the RNA transcripts. The TCR CDR3 was subjected to a first round of RT-PCR using the HTBI primer set and the Qiagen OneStep RT-PCR kit. A second multiplex PCR round built the libraries, followed by size selection and purification. Libraries were sequenced paired-end with 100 bp reads on an Illumina HiSeq2000. For the original study's pipeline: SOAPnuke was used to process the raw data, with reads discarded if the reads contained adapters or uncalled bases, had a mean Phred below 15, or lacked an exact constant-primer or identifier match. High-quality paired reads were merged with COPE v1.2.5, and unique nucleotide sequences were defined as clonotypes. MiTCR v1.1 was used to align the clonotypes against IMGT TRBV, TRBD and TRBJ reference segments. Analysis was restricted to V-J combinations with a frequency above 0.0001, which covered 98% to 99.2% of repertoires. A TCS score was defined as the ratio of F50 (clonal expansion) to E x V (chaos), with BLOSUM62-based TCRdist applied between CDR3 peptides within each V-J. Welch's t-statistics and random forest reduced 514 V-J features to 13, which were used in a naive Bayes classifier (R e1071). Thyroid-blood repertoire similarity was quantified with the Morisita-Horn index. TCRdb trimmed public reads at Q25 via fastp, called clones via MiXCR and kept in-frame beta chains. Rows matching on CDR3 protein sequence are summarized as one entry with the most common DNA and genes. It is TCRdb's table, rather than the study itself, that gives the V and J calls and clone size. In this sample the table shows about 660,000 distinct CDR3 sequences, 45% of which occur a single time. About 7.2% of the sample belongs to the ten largest clones.

The CDR3, cysteine through phenylalanine, is 16 amino acids long. Only CDR3 DNA remains: 48 bases, in frame from the first base. The germline V gene supplies CDR1 KGHDR and CDR2 SFDVKD. V drops 4 bases and J drops 3 bases, leaving 14 bases in between. The source is an adult man with Graves' disease, either hyperthyroidism or ophthalmopathy (not recorded which). The sequence joins TRBV24-1 to TRBJ2-2; a weak D assignment points to TRBD1 (7 bases agree). The sample comprised peripheral blood or thyroid tissue (not recorded which). The DNA sequence is as follows: TGTGCCACCAGTGACCGCGGGACAGAAGACACCGGGGAGCTGTTTTTT. It encodes CATSDRGTEDTGELFF.